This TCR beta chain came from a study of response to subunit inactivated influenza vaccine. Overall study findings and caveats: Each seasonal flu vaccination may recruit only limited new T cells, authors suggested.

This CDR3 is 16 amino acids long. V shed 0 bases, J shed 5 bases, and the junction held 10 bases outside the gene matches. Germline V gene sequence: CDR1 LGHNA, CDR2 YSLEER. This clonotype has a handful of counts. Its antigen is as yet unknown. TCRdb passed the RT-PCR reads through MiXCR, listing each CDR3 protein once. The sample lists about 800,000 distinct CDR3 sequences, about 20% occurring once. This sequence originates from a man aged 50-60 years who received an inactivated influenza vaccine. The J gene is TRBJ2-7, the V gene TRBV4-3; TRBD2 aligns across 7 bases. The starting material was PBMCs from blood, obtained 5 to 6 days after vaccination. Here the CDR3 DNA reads TGCGCCAGCAGCCAAGATACGGGCGGGAGAGGCGACGAGCAGTACTTC. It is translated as CASSQDTGGRGDEQYF.